The TCR beta chain described here comes from a study of human T cells and chemical hapten exposure. Turning to the study itself: Upper back patch tests used 0.01% DPC, scored after 6 days. Alopecia areata, totalis or universalis was found in mostly female patients.

Time point here: patch test 1, 2 weeks after DPC sensitization. The treatment here: therapeutic diphenylcyclopropenone sensitization with weekly scalp DPC. Each patch test followed a blood draw. Notes on this clonotype: Lacking the conserved final phenylalanine or tryptophan, this CDR3 likely reflects a read error. No DNA is shown, since the ends of the CDR3 on it are uncertain; the CDR3 is the one TCRdb lists.

The library attached unique molecular identifiers to individual cDNA molecules. TCRdb fed the RACE reads into MiXCR, producing one record per CDR3 protein. The data contain a few hundred thousand distinct CDR3 sequences, 4.8% of them seen just once; the ten biggest clones take up under 3%. Counting both end residues, the CDR3 totals 11 amino acids. Germline CDR1 is MNHNY and CDR2 is SVGAGI (reference sequence). This clonotype originated in a woman in her forties or fifties with alopecia areata. Some clones in this sample may be carry-over from other donors' samples. This specimen was whole blood, taken in connection with sensitization to the hapten diphenylcyclopropenone (DPC). V and J are TRBV6-6 and TRBJ1-2; the table assigns TRBD1, which was not confirmed against the DNA. This CDR3 reads CASGGPRISKL.